Below are 8 T cell receptor beta chains sequenced from a single sample in a study of Ad26.COV2.S vaccination and SARS-CoV-2 variants. Treatment indicated: around 19 received Ad26.COV2.S at low or high dose, single or two shots; about 5 received placebo; per-sample allocation not given. After the first vaccine or placebo injection, samples were drawn on day 63. The data were produced by immunoSEQ multiplex PCR, yet TCRdb's version contains in-frame clones alone and is incomplete. Here the sample spans about 680,000 clones, around 92% being singletons. The input for sequencing was peripheral blood, taken in a trial of Ad26.COV2.S vaccine versus placebo. The receptor set was obtained from a person aged 18-65 years who received the Ad26.COV2.S COVID-19 vaccine or a placebo.

This CDR3 reads CASTMSGQRGYTF. CDR3 coding DNA: TGTGCCAGCACCATGTCCGGACAGCGTGGCTACACCTTC. The chain employs TRBV6-5 and TRBJ1-2; D is perhaps TRBD1 (6 bases). Germline V CDR1 and CDR2: MNHEY, SVGAGI. There are 13 residues in the CDR3. Trimming removed 7 bases at V and 7 bases at J, with 16 bases between.

CDR3 sequence (DNA): TGTGCCAGCAGTCGGGGGCTAGGGGGTCAGCCCCAGCATTTT. Protein sequence: CASSRGLGGQPQHF. The chain has TRBV6-2 or TRBV6-3 and TRBJ1-5; perhaps TRBD1 as D (6 bases). Germline V lookup: CDR1 MNHEY, CDR2 SVGEGT. The CDR3 has 14 amino acids. Trimming removed 5 bases at V and 6 bases at J, with 14 bases between.

This chain uses TRBV9 with TRBJ1-1, with unresolved D. The CDR3 extends over 14 amino acids. CDR1 and CDR2 from the germline V gene are SGDLS and YYNGEE. V lost 4 bases and J lost 3, with 13 bases in between. CDR3 protein: CASSPPGDHTEAFF. CDR3 nucleotide sequence: TGTGCCAGCAGCCCGCCCGGAGACCACACTGAAGCTTTCTTT.

The genes are TRBV7-2 and TRBJ1-3; no definite D call. The V end lost 0 bases, the J end lost 2 bases, and 5 bases lay between the germline ends. CDR3 length equals 14 residues. Germline V gene data show CDR1 as SGHTA and CDR2 as FQGNSA. The CDR3 spells CASSLATAGNTIYF. CDR3 DNA: TGTGCCAGCAGCTTAGCTACCGCTGGAAACACCATATATTTT.

V and J are TRBV18 and TRBJ1-1; 10 nucleotides match TRBD1. CDR1 is KGHSH and CDR2 is LQKENI in the germline V gene. The CDR3 runs 16 residues. With 3 bases clipped from V and 0 bases from J, the junction kept 4 bases outside the gene matches. CDR3 coding DNA: TGTGCCAGCTCACCCGACAGGGGGCGGTTGAACACTGAAGCTTTCTTT. It codes for CASSPDRGRLNTEAFF.

The chain employs TRBV27 and TRBJ1-6; maybe TRBD1 (5 bases). V lost 2 bases and J lost 7, with 9 bases in between. The CDR3 is 14 amino acids. Germline V lookup: CDR1 MNHEY, CDR2 SMNVEV (reference sequence). CDR3 sequence: CASSLQGVNSPLHF. The CDR3 region has the DNA TGTGCCAGCAGTTTACAGGGTGTGAATTCACCCCTCCACTTT.

The V call is TRBV7-9, the J call TRBJ2-2; D remains unclear. Germline lookup yields CDR1 SEHNR and CDR2 FQNEAQ (reference sequence). The ends were cut back, 1 base at V and 0 bases at J, with 3 bases in the middle. The CDR3 contains 14 residues. The CDR3 region is CASSLGANTGELFF. CDR3 in DNA: TGTGCCAGCAGCTTAGGCGCGAACACCGGGGAGCTGTTTTTT.

The chain links TRBV5-1 to TRBJ1-1, with 9 bases lining up with TRBD1. With V trimmed by 2 bases and J by 2 bases, 7 bases remained unmatched. The CDR3 is 16 amino acids. Per germline, CDR1 SGHRS and CDR2 YFSETQ. CDR3 in amino acids: CASSFFEQGANTEAFF. As DNA, the CDR3 is TGCGCCAGCAGCTTTTTCGAACAGGGGGCAAACACTGAAGCTTTCTTT.